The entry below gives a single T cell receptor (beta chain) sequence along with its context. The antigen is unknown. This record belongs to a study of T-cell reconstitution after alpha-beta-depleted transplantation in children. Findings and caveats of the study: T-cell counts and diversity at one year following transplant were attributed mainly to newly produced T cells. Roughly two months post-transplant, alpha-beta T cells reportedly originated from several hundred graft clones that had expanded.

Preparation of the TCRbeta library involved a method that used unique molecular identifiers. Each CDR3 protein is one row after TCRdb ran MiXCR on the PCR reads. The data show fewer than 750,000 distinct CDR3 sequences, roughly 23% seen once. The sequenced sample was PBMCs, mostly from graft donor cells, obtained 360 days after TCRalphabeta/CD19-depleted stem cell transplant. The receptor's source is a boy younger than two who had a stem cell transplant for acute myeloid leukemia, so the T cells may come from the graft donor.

As DNA, the CDR3 is TGTGCCAGCAGCTTAGCGTGGCTAGCGGGGGGGCTTGAGACCCAGTACTTC. It encodes CASSLAWLAGGLETQYF. The genes are TRBV7-2 and TRBJ2-5, with 12 bases aligning to TRBD2. The germline gives CDR1 SGHTA, CDR2 FQGNSA. The CDR3 totals 17 residues. J gave up 5 bases and V 0 bases, and 7 bases lay outside the gene matches.